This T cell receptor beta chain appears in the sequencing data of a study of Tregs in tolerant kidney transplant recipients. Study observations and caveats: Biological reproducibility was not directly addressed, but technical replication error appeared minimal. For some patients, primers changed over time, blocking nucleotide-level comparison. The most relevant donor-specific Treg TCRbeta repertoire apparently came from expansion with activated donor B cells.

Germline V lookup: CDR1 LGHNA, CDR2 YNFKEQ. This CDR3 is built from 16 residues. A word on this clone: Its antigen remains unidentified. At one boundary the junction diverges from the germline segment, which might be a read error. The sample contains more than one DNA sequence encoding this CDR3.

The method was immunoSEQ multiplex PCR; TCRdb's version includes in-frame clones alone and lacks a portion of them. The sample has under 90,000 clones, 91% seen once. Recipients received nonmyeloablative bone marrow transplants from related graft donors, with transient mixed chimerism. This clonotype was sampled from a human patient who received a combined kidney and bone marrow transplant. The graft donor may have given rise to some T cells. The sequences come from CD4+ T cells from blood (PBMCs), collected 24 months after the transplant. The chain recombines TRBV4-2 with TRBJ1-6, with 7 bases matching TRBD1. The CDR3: CASSQWTGSYNSPLHF. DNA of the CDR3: TGTGCCAGCAGCCAATGGACAGGCTCCTATAATTCCCCCCTCCACTTT.